Detailed here is one T cell receptor (beta chain). Its cognate antigen has yet to be identified. No per-base quality is available; no much larger clone lies one base away. In the ViraFEST assay, PBMC were stimulated with viral peptide pools, and antigen-specific CD4+ T cell clonotypes were then identified by expansion using TCR sequencing. After less than 13 days of culture, CD4+ T cells were isolated with the EasySep CD4+ T cell isolation kit. Each participant got two doses of an mRNA SARS-CoV-2 vaccine, either BNT162b2 or mRNA-1273. Negative nucleocapsid antibody results before and after vaccination confirmed that the healthy vaccine recipients had no prior SARS-CoV-2 infection. Over 1.5 million PBMC per well were cultured with 8.5 to 10 ug/ml peptides in IMDM containing 5% human AB serum, approximately 10 IU/ml IL-2 and gentamicin. On days 3 and 7, half of the culture medium was replaced with fresh IL-2-containing medium. Unless noted otherwise, every peptide stimulation condition was grown in triplicate wells. PBMC were separated from whole blood using Ficoll-Paque Plus gradient centrifugation and were then either cryopreserved at -140C or used fresh. The spike proteins of SARS-CoV-2 and of the common cold coronaviruses HCoV-NL63, HCoV-OC43 and HCoV-229E were spanned by overlapping peptide pools. The QIAamp micro DNA kit was used to extract genomic DNA from the cultured CD4+ T cells.

The record originates from a study of vaccination effects on CD4 cells after COVID-19 (dated 2022 in TCRdb). Background on the whole study: Across the study, the median time from the second dose to post-vaccine sampling was 72 days (range 14 to 241). Altogether, around ten COVID-19 convalescent patients and a few SARS-CoV-2-naive healthy vaccine recipients made up the full study. SARS-CoV-2 spike-specific CD4+ TCR repertoires were compared before and after mRNA vaccination in COVID-19 convalescent patients and in infection-naive vaccine recipients. Cultures from other donors in the study were sequenced using the Oncomine TCR Beta short-read assay on an Illumina iSeq 100. What the work shows at the level of the full study, not this receptor alone: The study was limited by a small number of convalescent patients and lacked early post-infection timepoints. Both infection-induced and vaccine-induced clones contracted markedly at late post-vaccination timepoints, which is consistent with waning T cell responses. In healthy vaccine recipients, vaccine-induced clones were almost all SARS-CoV-2 mono-reactive, with only 1 of 255 being cross-reactive with common cold coronaviruses.

The germline V gene provides CDR1 MGHRA and CDR2 YSYEKL. Including cysteine and phenylalanine, the CDR3 has 15 amino acids. Kept here is only the CDR3 DNA, which spans 45 bases and is read in frame from base 1. Deletion took 4 bases off V and 5 bases off J, with a span of 17 bases between the germline ends. Libraries were constructed by the immunoSEQ multiplex PCR assay. DNA from the cultured, isolated CD4+ T cells was subjected to TCR beta CDR3 sequencing. In the paper's pipeline: Non-productive TCR sequences were removed, reads were trimmed to the CDR3 region, and CDR3s of at least 7 amino acids were retained. Antigen-specific clonotypes were identified with the MANAFEST web app by comparing expansion in peptide wells against reference cultures. To count as positive, a clone had to show expansion at FDR<0.05 compared with the reference and with all other wells, an odds ratio above 5, and a frequency above 0.1% in two replicate wells. A clonotype was called cross-reactive if it was significantly expanded both in SARS-CoV-2 spike wells and in at least one common cold coronavirus spike condition. Using the stringdist R package, CDR3 similarity was measured by Levenshtein distance, and unrooted trees were constructed with ape in R 3.6.1. This is the immuneACCESS table as TCRdb keeps it, with only in-frame sequences that have V and J called. A part of the clones is gone; compared with another copy, unresolved V genes explain less than half, and the rest is unexplained. The D gene and trimming were derived from the DNA, and the V and J assignments and clone size from that table. Present in this sample are 65,000 to 75,000 clones, roughly 74% of which were seen just once. The ten top clones hold under 2% of the sample.

The sample in question was CD4+ T cells from PBMCs cultured with HCoV-229E spike peptides, obtained after COVID-19 vaccination. The sample's cell subset or site label is to be understood as: HCoV-229E spike overlapping peptide pool stimulation. The TCR was taken from a human donor who received a COVID-19 vaccine. The sequence is built from TRBV4-1 and TRBJ1-1; TRBD1 could be the D gene, as 6 bases match. The CDR3 corresponds to CASSPLQGRGTEAFF. The sequence in DNA is TGCGCCAGCAGCCCCTTACAGGGCCGCGGTACTGAAGCTTTCTTT.